This T cell receptor beta chain was retrieved from a study of T cells in Graves' hyperthyroidism and ophthalmopathy (dated by TCRdb to 2018 to 2020). For the wider study: Peripheral blood was sampled at the time of initial diagnosis, prior to any treatment. To identify TCR V-J signatures that set the groups apart, the researchers used a discovery cohort of about a hundred patients, made up of roughly 40 with Graves' ophthalmopathy and about 60 with stable Graves' hyperthyroidism. Prospective prediction of ophthalmopathy was tested in an independent validation cohort consisting of under 20 hyperthyroidism patients and some 15 patients who later progressed to ophthalmopathy. The approximately 100 discovery patients were divided at random into training and test sets in a 7:3 ratio. Thyroid tissue and blood T-cell repertoires from roughly six Graves' hyperthyroidism patients were also compared in the study. After sampling, hyperthyroidism patients received methimazole starting at 30 mg daily, and ophthalmopathy patients received high-dose intravenous methylprednisolone. TCR Vbeta CDR3 sequencing of some 140 peripheral blood samples (more than 40 ophthalmopathy, approximately 80 hyperthyroidism and approximately 17 progressor patients) is reported in the paper.

Many counts were recorded for this clonotype. No cognate antigen has been identified for it. No much larger clonotype is one base removed from it; base qualities were not supplied. The TCR beta CDR3 regions were amplified from RNA transcripts. A first-round RT-PCR of the TCR CDR3 used the HTBI primer set with the Qiagen OneStep RT-PCR kit. Libraries were constructed in a second round of multiplex PCR, after which size selection and purification were performed. Sequencing of the libraries was done on an Illumina HiSeq2000 using paired-end 100 bp reads. The study's processing was this. SOAPnuke was used to process the raw data, removing reads that contained adapters or uncalled bases, had a mean Phred below 15, or lacked an exact match to the constant primer or identifier. High-quality paired reads were merged using COPE v1.2.5, and each unique nucleotide sequence was defined as a clonotype. MiTCR v1.1 was used to align clonotypes to the IMGT TRBV, TRBD and TRBJ reference segments. The analysis included only V-J combinations with a frequency above 0.0001, which together covered more than 99% of the repertoires. The TCS score was defined as the ratio of F50 (clonal expansion) to E x V (chaos), calculated using BLOSUM62-based TCRdist between CDR3 peptides within each V-J. Welch's t-statistics and random forest reduced 500 to 550 V-J features to roughly 13, which were used in a naive Bayes classifier (R e1071). The raw public reads went through TCRdb reprocessing: fastp at Q25, MiXCR clone calling, in-frame beta chains kept. Entries are consolidated by CDR3 protein sequence, retaining the most common genes and DNA. The V and J calls and clone size are TCRdb's, not the authors'. This sample has hundreds of thousands of distinct CDR3 sequences in its table, and 20% to 25% of those were observed once. The biggest ten clones account for approximately 49% of the sample.

What the authors observed across the whole study: Most expanded thyroid clonotypes (frequency above 0.001) were also detected in blood, a finding suggesting that blood repertoires may reflect thyroid immune responses. A 13 V-J signature model separated ophthalmopathy from stable hyperthyroidism, with roughly 88% sensitivity and about 81% specificity in cross-validation and 80%/75% in testing. Sample size was not statistically predetermined, and investigators were not blinded to group allocation. In validation, the model predicted progression to ophthalmopathy with approximately 69% sensitivity and over 72% specificity, a median of around 6.6 months before onset.

The V end gives up 6 bases and the J end 6 bases, leaving 4 bases in the junction not matched to a gene. The CDR3 runs 11 residues from the cysteine to the phenylalanine. The read is trimmed to its CDR3 DNA, 33 bases read in frame from base 1. The germline V gene (reference sequence) gives CDR1 as DFQATT and CDR2 as SNEGSKA. Ophthalmopathy patients had moderately to severely active disease, Clinical Activity Score of at least 3, NOSPECS grade of at least 4, and duration under 3 months. Exclusion was applied to patients with uncontrolled infections, other autoimmune diseases, pregnancy or lactation. Diagnoses relied on clinical symptoms, serum thyroxine and TRAb, thyroid ultrasound and orbital computed tomography. Ficoll-Paque density gradient centrifugation was used to isolate PBMCs from approximately 11 ml of fresh peripheral blood. Trizol reagent was used to extract total RNA, and RNA quality was then checked on an Agilent 2100 Bioanalyzer.

In this chain, TRBV20-1 is recombined with TRBJ2-7; TRBD1 aligns with 8 central bases. Sequenced: blood. The receptor was derived from a woman aged 70-85 years with Graves' ophthalmopathy. The DNA reads as follows: TGCAGTGCCAGACAGGGGACCGAGCAGTACTTC. The translation is CSARQGTEQYF.